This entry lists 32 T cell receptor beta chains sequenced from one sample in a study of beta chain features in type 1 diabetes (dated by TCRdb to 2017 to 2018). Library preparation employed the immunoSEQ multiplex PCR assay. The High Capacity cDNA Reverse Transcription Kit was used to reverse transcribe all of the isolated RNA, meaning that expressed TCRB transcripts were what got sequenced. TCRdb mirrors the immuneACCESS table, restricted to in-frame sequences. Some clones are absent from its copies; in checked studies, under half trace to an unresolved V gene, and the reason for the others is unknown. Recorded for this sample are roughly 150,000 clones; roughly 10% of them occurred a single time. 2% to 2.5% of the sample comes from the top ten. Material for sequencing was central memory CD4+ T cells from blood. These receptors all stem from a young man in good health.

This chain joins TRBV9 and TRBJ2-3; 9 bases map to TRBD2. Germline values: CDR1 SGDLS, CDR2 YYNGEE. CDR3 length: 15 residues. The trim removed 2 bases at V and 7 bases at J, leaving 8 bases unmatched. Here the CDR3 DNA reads TGTGCCAGCAGCGTTACGGCGGGAGGGGGAAATACGCAGTATTTT. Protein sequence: CASSVTAGGGNTQYF.

CDR3 residues: CASSFRQGSSPLHF. CDR3 bases: TGTGCCAGCAGCTTTCGACAGGGTAGTTCACCCCTCCACTTT. J is TRBJ1-6 and V is TRBV7-3; 7 nucleotides line up with TRBD1. Looked up from germline, CDR1 is SGHTA and CDR2 is FQGTGA. V lost 3 bases and J lost 9; bases outside the gene matches: 5. The CDR3 has 14 residues.

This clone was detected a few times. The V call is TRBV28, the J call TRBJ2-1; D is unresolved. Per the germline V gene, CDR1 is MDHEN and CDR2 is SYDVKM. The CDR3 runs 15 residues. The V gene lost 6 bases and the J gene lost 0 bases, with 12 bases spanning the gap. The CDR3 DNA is TGTGCCAGCAGGGCAGGCCCGAGCTCCTACAATGAGCAGTTCTTC. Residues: CASRAGPSSYNEQFF.

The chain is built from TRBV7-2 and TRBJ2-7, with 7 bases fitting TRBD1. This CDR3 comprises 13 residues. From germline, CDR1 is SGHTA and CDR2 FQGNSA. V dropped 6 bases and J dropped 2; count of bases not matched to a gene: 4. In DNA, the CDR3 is TGTGCCAGCAGTGACACAGGGGCCTACGAGCAGTACTTC. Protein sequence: CASSDTGAYEQYF.

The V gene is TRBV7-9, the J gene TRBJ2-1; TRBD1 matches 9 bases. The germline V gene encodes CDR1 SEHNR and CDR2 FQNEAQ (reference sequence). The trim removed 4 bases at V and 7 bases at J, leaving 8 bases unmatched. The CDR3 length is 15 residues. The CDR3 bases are TGTGCCAGCAGCTCCTTCCAACAGGGGGCGAATGAGCAGTTCTTC. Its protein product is CASSSFQQGANEQFF.

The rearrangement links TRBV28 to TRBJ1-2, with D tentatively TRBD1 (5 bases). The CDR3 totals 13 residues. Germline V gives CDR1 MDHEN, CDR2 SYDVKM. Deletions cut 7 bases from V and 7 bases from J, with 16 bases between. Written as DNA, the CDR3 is TGTGCCAGCACCACCTACCAGGGTTCTGGCTACACCTTC. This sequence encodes CASTTYQGSGYTF.

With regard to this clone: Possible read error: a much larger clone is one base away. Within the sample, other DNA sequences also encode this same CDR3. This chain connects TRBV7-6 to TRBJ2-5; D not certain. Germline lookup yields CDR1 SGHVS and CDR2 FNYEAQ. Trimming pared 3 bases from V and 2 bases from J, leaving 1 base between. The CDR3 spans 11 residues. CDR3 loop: CASSLQETQYF. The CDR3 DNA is TGTGCCAGCAGCTTGCAAGAGACCCAGTACTTC.

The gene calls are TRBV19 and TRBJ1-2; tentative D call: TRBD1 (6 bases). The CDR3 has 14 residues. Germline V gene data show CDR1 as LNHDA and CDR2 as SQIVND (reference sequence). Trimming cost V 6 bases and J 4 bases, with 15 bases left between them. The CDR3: CASSPQGNTYGYTF. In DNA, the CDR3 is TGTGCCAGTAGCCCACAGGGCAACACCTATGGCTACACCTTC.

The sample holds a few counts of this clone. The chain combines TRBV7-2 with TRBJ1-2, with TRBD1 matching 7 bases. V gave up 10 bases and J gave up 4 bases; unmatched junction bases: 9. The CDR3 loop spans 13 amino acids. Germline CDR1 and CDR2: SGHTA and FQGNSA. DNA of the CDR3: TGTGCCACCACAGACCACAGGGGCTATGGCTACACCTTC. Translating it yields CATTDHRGYGYTF.

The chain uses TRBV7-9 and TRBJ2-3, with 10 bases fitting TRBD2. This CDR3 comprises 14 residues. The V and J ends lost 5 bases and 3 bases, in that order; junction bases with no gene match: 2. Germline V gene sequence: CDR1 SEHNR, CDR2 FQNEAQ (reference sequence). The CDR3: CASSISGRTDTQYF. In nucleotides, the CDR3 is TGTGCCAGCAGCATTAGCGGGAGGACAGATACGCAGTATTTT.

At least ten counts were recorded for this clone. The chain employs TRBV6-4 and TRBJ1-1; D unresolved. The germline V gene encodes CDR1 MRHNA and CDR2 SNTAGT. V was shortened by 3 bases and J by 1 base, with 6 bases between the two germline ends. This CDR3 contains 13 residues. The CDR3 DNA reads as TGTGCCAGCAGTGAGACACCGAACACTGAAGCTTTCTTT. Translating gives CASSETPNTEAFF.

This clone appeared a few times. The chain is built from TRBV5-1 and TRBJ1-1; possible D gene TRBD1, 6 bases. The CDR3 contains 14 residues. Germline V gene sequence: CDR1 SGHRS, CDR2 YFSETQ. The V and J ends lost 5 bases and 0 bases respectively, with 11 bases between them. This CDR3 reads CASRSTGLNTEAFF. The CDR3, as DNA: TGCGCCAGCAGATCAACAGGGTTGAACACTGAAGCTTTCTTT. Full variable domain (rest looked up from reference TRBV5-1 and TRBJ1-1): KAGVTQTPRYLIKTRGQQVTLSCSPISGHRSVSWYQQTPGQGLQFLFEYFSETQRNKGNFPGRFSGRQFSNSRSEMNVSTLELGDSALYLCASRSTGLNTEAFFGQGTRLTVV.

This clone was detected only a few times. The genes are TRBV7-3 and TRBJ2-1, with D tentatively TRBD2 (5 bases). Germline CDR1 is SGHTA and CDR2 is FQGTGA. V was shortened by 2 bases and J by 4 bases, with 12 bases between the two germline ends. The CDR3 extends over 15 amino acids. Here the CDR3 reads CASSLEGLEYNEQFF. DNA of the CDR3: TGTGCCAGCAGCTTAGAGGGCCTTGAGTACAATGAGCAGTTCTTC.

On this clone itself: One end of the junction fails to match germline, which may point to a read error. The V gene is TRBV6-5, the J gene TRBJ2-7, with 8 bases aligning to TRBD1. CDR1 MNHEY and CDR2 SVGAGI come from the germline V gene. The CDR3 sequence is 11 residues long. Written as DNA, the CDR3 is TGTGCCAGCAGTTCCCTCCGGGGACAGGTGTTC. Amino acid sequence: CASSSLRGQVF.

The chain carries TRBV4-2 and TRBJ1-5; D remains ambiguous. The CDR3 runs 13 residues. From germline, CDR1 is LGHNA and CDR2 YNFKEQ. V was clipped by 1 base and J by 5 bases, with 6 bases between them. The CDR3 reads CASSQAPHQPQHF. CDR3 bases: TGTGCCAGCAGCCAAGCACCTCATCAGCCCCAGCATTTT.

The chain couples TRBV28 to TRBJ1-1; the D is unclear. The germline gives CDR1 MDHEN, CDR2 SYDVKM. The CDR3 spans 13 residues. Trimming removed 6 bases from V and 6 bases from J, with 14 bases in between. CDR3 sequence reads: CASSPTVNAEAFF. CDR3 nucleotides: TGTGCCAGCAGCCCCACAGTCAACGCTGAAGCTTTCTTT.

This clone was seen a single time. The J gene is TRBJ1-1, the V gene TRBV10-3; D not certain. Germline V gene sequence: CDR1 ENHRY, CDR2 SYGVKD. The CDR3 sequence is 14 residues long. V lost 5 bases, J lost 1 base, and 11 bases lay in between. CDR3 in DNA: TGTGCCATCAGTCAGTGGACTTCGAACACTGAAGCTTTCTTT. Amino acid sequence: CAISQWTSNTEAFF.

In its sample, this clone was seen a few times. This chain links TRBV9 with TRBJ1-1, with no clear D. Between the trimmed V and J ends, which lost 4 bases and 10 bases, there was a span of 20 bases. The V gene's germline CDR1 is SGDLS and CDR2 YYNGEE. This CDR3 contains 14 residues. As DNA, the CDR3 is TGTGCCAGCAGCCCCATTAATATGGCAGTGAGAGCTTTCTTT. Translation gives CASSPINMAVRAFF.

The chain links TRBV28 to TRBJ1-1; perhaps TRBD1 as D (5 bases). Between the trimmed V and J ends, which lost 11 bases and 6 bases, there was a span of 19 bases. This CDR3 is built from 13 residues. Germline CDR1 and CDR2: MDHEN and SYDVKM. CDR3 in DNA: TGTGCCGGGGGTGGGAGGGGCTATTCTGAAGCTTTCTTT. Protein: CAGGGRGYSEAFF.

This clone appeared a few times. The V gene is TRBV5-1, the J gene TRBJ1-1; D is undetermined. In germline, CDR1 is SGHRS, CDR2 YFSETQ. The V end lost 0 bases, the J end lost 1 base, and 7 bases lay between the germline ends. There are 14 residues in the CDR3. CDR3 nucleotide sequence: TGCGCCAGCAGCTTGGACGGAGGGAACACTGAAGCTTTCTTT. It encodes CASSLDGGNTEAFF.

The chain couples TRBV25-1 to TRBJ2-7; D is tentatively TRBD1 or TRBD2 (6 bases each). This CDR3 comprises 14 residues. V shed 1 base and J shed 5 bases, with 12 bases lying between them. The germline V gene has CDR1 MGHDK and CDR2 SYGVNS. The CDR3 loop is CASSEWKGGNEQYF. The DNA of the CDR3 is TGTGCCAGCAGTGAATGGAAGGGGGGCAACGAGCAGTACTTC.

DNA of the CDR3: TGTGCCTCTGACAGGGTAAACTATGGCTACACCTTC. Translated, it gives CASDRVNYGYTF. The chain recombines TRBV30 with TRBJ1-2; 7 bases fit TRBD1. Unmatched junction bases numbered 4, after V lost 7 bases and J lost 2 bases. Germline CDR1 is GTSNPN and CDR2 is SVGIG (reference sequence). There are 12 residues in the CDR3.

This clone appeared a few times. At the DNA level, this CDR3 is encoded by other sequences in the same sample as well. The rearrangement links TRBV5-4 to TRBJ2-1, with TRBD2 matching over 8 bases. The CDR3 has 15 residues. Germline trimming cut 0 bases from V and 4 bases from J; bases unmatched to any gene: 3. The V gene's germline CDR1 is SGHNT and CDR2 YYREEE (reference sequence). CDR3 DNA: TGTGCCAGCAGCTTGGCTAGCGGGTCGTACAATGAGCAGTTCTTC. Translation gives CASSLASGSYNEQFF.

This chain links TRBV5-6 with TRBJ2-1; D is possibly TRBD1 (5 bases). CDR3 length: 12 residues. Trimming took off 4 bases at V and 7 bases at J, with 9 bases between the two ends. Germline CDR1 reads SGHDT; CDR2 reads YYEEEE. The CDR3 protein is CASSINRNEQFF. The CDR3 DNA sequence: TGTGCCAGCAGCATAAACAGGAATGAGCAGTTCTTC.

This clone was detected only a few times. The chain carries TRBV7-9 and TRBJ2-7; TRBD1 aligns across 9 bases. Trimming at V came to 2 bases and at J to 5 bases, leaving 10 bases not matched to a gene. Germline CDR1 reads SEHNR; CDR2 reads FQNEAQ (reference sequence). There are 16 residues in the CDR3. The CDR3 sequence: CASSLTAGTGTHEQYF. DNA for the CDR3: TGTGCCAGCAGCTTAACAGCCGGGACAGGGACCCACGAGCAGTACTTC.

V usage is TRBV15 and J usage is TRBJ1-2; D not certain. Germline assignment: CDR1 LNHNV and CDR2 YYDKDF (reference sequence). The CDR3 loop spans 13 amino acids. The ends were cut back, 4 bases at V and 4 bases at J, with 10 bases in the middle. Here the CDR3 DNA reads TGTGCCACCAGCACGGAGGGATTCTATGGCTACACCTTC. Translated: CATSTEGFYGYTF.

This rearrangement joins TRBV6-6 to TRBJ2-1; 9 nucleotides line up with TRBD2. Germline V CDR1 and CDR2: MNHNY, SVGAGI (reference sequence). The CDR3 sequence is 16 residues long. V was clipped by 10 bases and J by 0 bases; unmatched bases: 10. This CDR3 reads CAISRLAESSYNEQFF. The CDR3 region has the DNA TGTGCCATCAGCAGACTAGCGGAGAGCTCCTACAATGAGCAGTTCTTC.

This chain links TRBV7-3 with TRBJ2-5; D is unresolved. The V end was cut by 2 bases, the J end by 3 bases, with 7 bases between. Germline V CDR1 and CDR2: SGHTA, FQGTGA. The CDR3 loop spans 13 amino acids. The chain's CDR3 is CASSLFREETQYF. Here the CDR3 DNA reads TGTGCCAGCAGCTTATTTCGGGAAGAGACCCAGTACTTC. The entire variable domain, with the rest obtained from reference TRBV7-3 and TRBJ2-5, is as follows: GAGVSQTPSNKVTEKGKYVELRCDPISGHTALYWYRQSLGQGPEFLIYFQGTGAADDSGLPNDRFFAVRPEGSVSTLKIQRTERGDSAVYLCASSLFREETQYFGPGTRLLVL.

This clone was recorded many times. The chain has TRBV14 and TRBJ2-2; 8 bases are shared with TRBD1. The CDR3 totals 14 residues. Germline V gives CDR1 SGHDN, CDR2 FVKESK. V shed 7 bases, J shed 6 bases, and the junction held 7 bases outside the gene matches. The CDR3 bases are TGTGCCAGCACCCGCATGACAGGGGCCGGGGAGCTGTTTTTT. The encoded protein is CASTRMTGAGELFF.

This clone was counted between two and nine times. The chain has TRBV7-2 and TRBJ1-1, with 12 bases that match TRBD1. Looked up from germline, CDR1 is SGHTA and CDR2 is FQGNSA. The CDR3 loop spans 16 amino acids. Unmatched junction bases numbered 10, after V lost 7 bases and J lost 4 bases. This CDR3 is CASIRFPGQGATEAFF. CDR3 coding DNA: TGTGCCAGCATAAGGTTTCCGGGACAGGGGGCCACTGAAGCTTTCTTT.

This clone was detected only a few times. The CDR3 region is CAISLNRDLYGYTF. The CDR3 DNA reads TGTGCCATCAGCCTTAACAGGGATCTGTATGGCTACACCTTC. The rearrangement uses TRBV10-3 and TRBJ1-2; D perhaps matches TRBD1 (6 bases). The germline V gene encodes CDR1 ENHRY and CDR2 SYGVKD. The CDR3 contains 14 residues. V shed 6 bases and J shed 5 bases, with 16 bases lying between them.

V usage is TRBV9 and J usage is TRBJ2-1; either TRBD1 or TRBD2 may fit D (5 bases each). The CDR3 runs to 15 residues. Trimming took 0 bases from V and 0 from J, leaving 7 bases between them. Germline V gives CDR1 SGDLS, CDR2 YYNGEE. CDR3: CASSVDGGSYNEQFF. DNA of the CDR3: TGTGCCAGCAGCGTAGATGGGGGCTCCTACAATGAGCAGTTCTTC.